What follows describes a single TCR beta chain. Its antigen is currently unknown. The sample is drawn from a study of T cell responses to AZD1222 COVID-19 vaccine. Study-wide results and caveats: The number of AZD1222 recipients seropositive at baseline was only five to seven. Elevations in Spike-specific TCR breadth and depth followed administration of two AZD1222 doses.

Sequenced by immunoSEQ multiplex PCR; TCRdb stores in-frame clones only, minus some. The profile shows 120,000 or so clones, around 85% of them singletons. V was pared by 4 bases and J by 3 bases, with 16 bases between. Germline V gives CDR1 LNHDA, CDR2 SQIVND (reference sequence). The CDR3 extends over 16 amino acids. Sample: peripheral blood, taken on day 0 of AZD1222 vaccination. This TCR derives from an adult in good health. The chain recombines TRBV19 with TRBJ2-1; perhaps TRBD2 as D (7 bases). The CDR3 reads CASSRGGRGSYNEQFF. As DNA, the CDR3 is TGTGCCAGTAGTAGGGGAGGGAGGGGGAGCTACAATGAGCAGTTCTTC.